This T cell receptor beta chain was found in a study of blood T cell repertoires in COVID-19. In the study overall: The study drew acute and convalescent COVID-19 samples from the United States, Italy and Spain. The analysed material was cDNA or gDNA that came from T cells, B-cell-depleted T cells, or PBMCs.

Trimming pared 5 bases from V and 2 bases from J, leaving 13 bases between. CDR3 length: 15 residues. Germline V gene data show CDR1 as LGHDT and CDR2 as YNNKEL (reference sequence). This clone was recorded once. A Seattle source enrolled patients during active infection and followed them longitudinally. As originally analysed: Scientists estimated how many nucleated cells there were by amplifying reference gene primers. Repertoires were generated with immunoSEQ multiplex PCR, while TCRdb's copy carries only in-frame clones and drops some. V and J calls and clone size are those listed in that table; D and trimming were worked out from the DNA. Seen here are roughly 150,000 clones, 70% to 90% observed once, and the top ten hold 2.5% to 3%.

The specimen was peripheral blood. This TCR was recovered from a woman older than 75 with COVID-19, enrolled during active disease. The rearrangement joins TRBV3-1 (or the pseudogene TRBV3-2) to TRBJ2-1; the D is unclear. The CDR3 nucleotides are TGTGCCAGCAGCGAAAGACTTGACCCCTACAATGAGCAGTTCTTC. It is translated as CASSERLDPYNEQFF.